These T cell receptor beta chains were read from a single sample in a study of T cell responses to AZD1222 COVID-19 vaccine. Profiled with immunoSEQ multiplex PCR; TCRdb holds only in-frame clones, not every one. The table records 130,000 to 150,000 clones, around 91% of them present only once. The sequencing used peripheral blood, collected on day 0 of AZD1222 vaccination. Receptors were obtained from an adult in good health. CDR3s include the opening cysteine and the closing phenylalanine or tryptophan. The D gene is left open where the match is weak. Expanded clones get a size class; other rows say once, few or many, or leave the size out.

TRBJ2-7 | TRBD2 | . | TRBV6-2/TRBV6-3 | TGTGCCAGCAGTTACTCTAGCGGGTCCTACGAGCAGTACTTC | CASSYSSGSYEQYF
TRBJ1-4 | . | . | TRBV18 | TGTGCCAGCTCACCCGGGATCCATAATGAAAAACTGTTTTTT | CASSPGIHNEKLFF
TRBJ2-7 | TRBD1 | . | TRBV27 | TGTGCCAGCAGTCTCGGACAGGGGGCCAACGAGCAGTACTTC | CASSLGQGANEQYF
TRBJ2-5 | TRBD1 | . | TRBV15 | TGTGCCACCAGCAGTACCGGGACAGGGAGGCAGACCCAGTACTTC | CATSSTGTGRQTQYF
TRBJ1-5 | . | . | TRBV27 | TGTGCCAGCAGTTTATACGGGAGTAGACAGCCCCAGCATTTT | CASSLYGSRQPQHF
TRBJ2-5 | TRBD2 | . | TRBV27 | TGTGCCAGCAGTTCCCGGACTAGCGGGTTTTGGGAGACCCAGTACTTC | CASSSRTSGFWETQYF
TRBJ2-5 | TRBD2 | . | TRBV4-1 | TGCGCCAGCAGCCAAGTCCTAGCGGGAGGCCAAGAGACCCAGTACTTC | CASSQVLAGGQETQYF
TRBJ2-7 | TRBD2 | . | TRBV7-2 | TGTGCCAGCAGCTTAGAAGGGACTAGCCGCTACTACGAGCAGTACTTC | CASSLEGTSRYYEQYF
TRBJ2-2 | TRBD2 | . | TRBV28 | TGTGCCAGCAGTTTGCCCCGGACTAGCGGGAGAGGACACACCGGGGAGCTGTTTTTT | CASSLPRTSGRGHTGELFF
TRBJ2-1 | TRBD2 | . | TRBV5-1 | TGCGCCAGCAGCCCGGGACTAGCGGGCGTTTACAATGAGCAGTTCTTC | CASSPGLAGVYNEQFF
TRBJ2-7 | . | . | TRBV9 | TGTGCCAGCAGCGTAGTAGTGCAGGATAGCTCCTACGAGCAGTACTTC | CASSVVVQDSSYEQYF
TRBJ2-7 | . | . | TRBV13 | TGTGCCAGCAGCCTCGGACAGTCCAACTCCTACGAGCAGTACTTC | CASSLGQSNSYEQYF
TRBJ2-5 | . | once | TRBV6-6 | TGTGCCAGCAGCTCAGTCACGGAGACCCAGTACTTC | CASSSVTETQYF
TRBJ2-7 | TRBD2 | . | TRBV7-8 | TGTGCCAGCAGCTTAGCCCTAGCGGGCTCCTACGAGCAGTACTTC | CASSLALAGSYEQYF
TRBJ2-2 | . | . | TRBV4-3 | TGCGCCAGCAGCGCGGGGCCGTTGAACACCGGGGAGCTGTTTTTT | CASSAGPLNTGELFF
TRBJ2-1 | TRBD2 | . | TRBV7-2 | TGTGCCAGCAAAACCGGGACTAGCGCCAATGAGCAGTTCTTC | CASKTGTSANEQFF
TRBJ2-3 | TRBD2 | . | TRBV18 | TGTGCCAGCTCACCACCGAATAGCGGGTACACAGATACGCAGTATTTT | CASSPPNSGYTDTQYF
TRBJ2-2 | TRBD2 | . | TRBV3-1/TRBV3-2 | TGTGCCAGCAGCCCCAGCGGGAGTAGCACCGGGGAGCTGTTTTTT | CASSPSGSSTGELFF
TRBJ2-1 | TRBD2 | . | TRBV29-1 | TGCAGCGCTGGGACTAGCGGGAACTATGAGCAGTTCTTC | CSAGTSGNYEQFF
TRBJ1-5 | . | . | TRBV29-1 | TGCAGCGTTGTGACGGGAACGGGCAATCAGCCCCAGCATTTT | CSVVTGTGNQPQHF
TRBJ1-2 | . | once | TRBV7-8 | TGTGCCAGCAGCCCGATGGCCCGAGGCTCGTTCTATGGCTACACCTTC | CASSPMARGSFYGYTF
TRBJ2-2 | . | once | TRBV3-1/TRBV3-2 | TGTGCCAGCAGCCAAGAAACAGGGTACACCGGGGAGCTGTTTTTT | CASSQETGYTGELFF
TRBJ2-2 | TRBD1 | . | TRBV28 | TGTGCCAGCAGTTTAAGAGGACAGGGCGAACACCGGGAGCTGTTTTTT | CASSLRGQGEHRELFF
TRBJ2-2 | . | few | TRBV21-1 | TGTGCCAGCAGACTCAAAGAGCGACAGGGTACCGGGGAGCTGTTTTTT | CASRLKERQGTGELFF
TRBJ2-2 | . | . | TRBV28 | TGTGCCAGCAATCAGGCGCCACCAAACGGGGAGCTGTTTTTT | CASNQAPPNGELFF
TRBJ2-2 | TRBD2 | once | TRBV19 | TGTGCCAGTAGTACCAGACTAGCGGGCGGCGGGGAGCTGTTTTTT | CASSTRLAGGGELFF
TRBJ1-2 | . | . | TRBV28 | TGTGCCAGCAGTTCGCTGCGGGGGCTAGTAGGCTACACCTTC | CASSSLRGLVGYTF
TRBJ1-5 | . | . | TRBV28 | TGTGCCAGCAGGACCAACAGGAGAGATCAGCCCCAGCATTTT | CASRTNRRDQPQHF
TRBJ2-2 | TRBD1 | . | TRBV14 | TGTGCCAGCAGCCCCATGGACAGGGGCGGGCTCACCGGGGAGCTGTTTTTT | CASSPMDRGGLTGELFF
TRBJ2-5 | TRBD2 | . | TRBV6-2/TRBV6-3 | TGTGCCAGCAGCGTGACTAGCGGGACGGAGACCCAGTACTTC | CASSVTSGTETQYF
TRBJ2-7 | . | . | TRBV5-1 | TGCGCCAGCAGCTTGAAATCGTCGGACTTAGTCAGCGAGCAGTACTTC | CASSLKSSDLVSEQYF
TRBJ2-7 | TRBD1 | . | TRBV25-1 | TGTGCCAGCAGTGAATATGAGGGGGCAAGCTCCTACGAGCAGTACTTC | CASSEYEGASSYEQYF
TRBJ2-7 | . | . | TRBV6-5 | TGTGCCAGCAGTTACGGGGGCCCCTACGAGCAGTACTTC | CASSYGGPYEQYF
TRBJ1-1 | . | . | TRBV25-1 | TGTGCCAGCAGTTGGGGGTTGAACACTGAAGCTTTCTTT | CASSWGLNTEAFF
TRBJ2-1 | . | . | TRBV28 | TGTGCCGCCGGGGTTTATGAGCAGTTCTTC | CAAGVYEQFF
TRBJ1-2 | TRBD1 | once | TRBV24-1 | TGTGCCACCAGCCCGGGACAGTACTATGGCTACACCTTC | CATSPGQYYGYTF
TRBJ2-5 | . | . | TRBV7-2 | TGTGCCAGCAGTAGGGACTCCTCGGAGACCCAGTACTTC | CASSRDSSETQYF
TRBJ1-1 | TRBD1 | . | TRBV18 | TGTGCCAGCTCCCGTGTGGGCAGGGGGTCTGGGAACACTGAAGCTTTCTTT | CASSRVGRGSGNTEAFF
TRBJ1-2 | TRBD1 | few | TRBV5-5 | TGTGCCAGCAGCTATACCTTTGGGACAGTCGGGGAGGGCTACACCTTC | CASSYTFGTVGEGYTF
TRBJ1-1 | TRBD1 | . | TRBV6-5 | TGTGCCAGCAGTAGGACAGGGGGTTTCGGGACTGAAGCTTTCTTT | CASSRTGGFGTEAFF
TRBJ2-3 | TRBD2 | . | TRBV28 | TGTGCCAGCAACCTCGGCGGGACTAGCGGGAGTGTATCAGATACGCAGTATTTT | CASNLGGTSGSVSDTQYF
TRBJ2-1 | . | . | TRBV18 | TGTGCCAGCTCACCACCGGACCGGTGGGATGAGCAGTTCTTC | CASSPPDRWDEQFF
TRBJ1-2 | . | . | TRBV6-5 | TGTGCCAGCAGTTACGACAGCCAATATGGCTACACCTTC | CASSYDSQYGYTF
TRBJ1-2 | . | . | TRBV7-9 | TGTGCCAGCAGCCCGGACTCGACAGGCTATGGCTACACCTTC | CASSPDSTGYGYTF
TRBJ1-1 | TRBD1 | . | TRBV5-5 | TGTGCCAGCAGCGGGGGACAGCTTCTGAACACTGAAGCTTTCTTT | CASSGGQLLNTEAFF
TRBJ2-7 | . | . | TRBV20-1 | TGCAGTGCTAGTAGGGGCGGGGTGCAGTACTTC | CSASRGGVQYF
TRBJ1-1 | . | . | TRBV18 | TGTGCCAGCTCACCGCGTGAGGGGACTGAAGCTTTCTTT | CASSPREGTEAFF
TRBJ2-7 | . | once | TRBV19 | TGTGCCAGTAGTACCCAGAGGGGCGAGCAGTACTTC | CASSTQRGEQYF
TRBJ2-7 | . | . | TRBV7-2 | TGTGCCAGCAGCCCTCACGGTGGGCTCTACGAGCAGTACTTC | CASSPHGGLYEQYF
TRBJ2-7 | . | once | TRBV12-3/TRBV12-4 | TGTGCCAGCAGTTTTGGTTCGGGTTTCGAGCAGTACTTC | CASSFGSGFEQYF
TRBJ1-1 | TRBD1 | . | TRBV4-1 | TGCGCCAGCAGCCCTCGCCCAGGGGGGAACACTGAAGCTTTCTTT | CASSPRPGGNTEAFF
TRBJ2-1 | . | . | TRBV28 | TGTGCCAGCAGTTCCTCCCTAGCGGAGCAGTTCTTC | CASSSSLAEQFF
TRBJ1-1 | . | . | TRBV28 | TGTGCCAGCAGTACGGGACGGAGTGAAGCTTTCTTT | CASSTGRSEAFF
TRBJ1-5 | TRBD1 | . | TRBV6-5 | TGTGCCAGCAGTTACCGGGACAGAAGCAATCAGCCCCAGCATTTT | CASSYRDRSNQPQHF
TRBJ2-7 | TRBD2 | . | TRBV28 | TGTGCCAGTTGCGGGAGCGTAGACGAGCAGTACTTC | CASCGSVDEQYF
TRBJ2-7 | TRBD1 | . | TRBV6-5 | TGTGCCAGCGAGACCACGGGACAGACCTACGAGCAGTACTTC | CASETTGQTYEQYF
TRBJ1-2 | . | . | TRBV18 | TGTGCCAGCTCACCGAAGAGGCAGACACTTAACTATGGCTACACCTTC | CASSPKRQTLNYGYTF
TRBJ2-4 | TRBD1 | . | TRBV15 | TGTGCCACCAGCTCTCGAGACAGGGGGGAGGGAAACATTCAGTACTTC | CATSSRDRGEGNIQYF
TRBJ2-4 | TRBD2 | . | TRBV7-8 | TGTGCCAGCACCCCCACCCCCGGGAGGGAGGGCATTCAGTACTTC | CASTPTPGREGIQYF
TRBJ2-1 | TRBD1 | . | TRBV7-2 | TGTGCCAGCAGCTCGACAGGGGGCAACAATGAGCAGTTCTTC | CASSSTGGNNEQFF